This T cell receptor (beta chain) was sequenced in a study of early T cells in non-severe SARS-CoV-2 infection. For the study at large: From unsorted whole blood, bulk RNA was sequenced, and the chains remained unpaired.

Unique molecular identifier tags were affixed to discrete cDNA molecules. Via MiXCR, TCRdb re-called the 5' RACE reads, giving one row per CDR3 protein. The table has 35,000 to 50,000 distinct CDR3 sequences, 23% seen once. General study points: Using VDJdb, the matching emphasized anti-spike CD8 responses while missing private and CD4 specificities.

Of note for this clonotype: What it binds is not known.

Germline V gene data show CDR1 as SNHLY and CDR2 as FYNNEI. The length of the CDR3 is 16 residues. Trimming removed 7 bases at V and 4 bases at J, with 21 bases between. The TCR was taken from an adult who was a healthcare worker with PCR-confirmed SARS-CoV-2 infection or an uninfected control (not recorded which). This rearrangement joins TRBV2 to TRBJ2-3; perhaps TRBD2 as D (5 bases). Sequenced here: whole blood, sampled at baseline. The CDR3 reads CASTIGAVGAADTQYF. CDR3 bases: TGTGCCAGCACAATCGGAGCGGTGGGAGCCGCAGATACGCAGTATTTT.